The 8 T cell receptor beta chains in this list originate from one sample, sequenced in a study of cytomegalovirus exposure and HLA in healthy donors (dated by TCRdb to 2015 to 2018). Receptor amplification or capture employed the immunoSEQ multiplex PCR assay. For the multiplex PCR, a mixture combining 60 forward primers for TCR Vbeta segments and 13 reverse primers for TCR Jbeta segments was used. TCRdb retrieved this table from immuneACCESS and kept in-frame rearrangements only. Not all clones are present; in checked studies, unresolved V genes account for under half, and no reason is known for the remainder. Within this sample are approximately 150,000 clones, with around 77% of them counted one time only. The biggest ten clones account for 1.5% to 2% of the sample. The specimen sequenced was PBMCs. These receptors came from a woman between 25 and 40 years old in good health and CMV-seronegative.

The J gene is TRBJ1-2, the V gene TRBV10-1, with D perhaps matching TRBD1 (5 bases). The CDR3 runs 14 residues. Trimming stripped 4 bases from V and 4 bases from J, with 13 bases between. Per germline, CDR1 WNHNN and CDR2 SYGVQD (reference sequence). CDR3 residues: CASSVWTPTYGYTF. The CDR3 DNA is TGCGCCAGCAGTGTCTGGACACCCACCTATGGCTACACCTTC.

The genes are TRBV5-4 and TRBJ2-5; TRBD2 is a possible D gene (6 bases). Trimming removed 0 bases from V and 5 bases from J, with 14 bases in between. Germline CDR1 reads SGHNT; CDR2 reads YYREEE (reference sequence). This CDR3 comprises 15 residues. The DNA of the CDR3 is TGTGCCAGCAGCTTGGGCGGGGCCGCGGTGGAGACCCAGTACTTC. It specifies CASSLGGAAVETQYF.

In this sample, this clone turned up once. The rearrangement joins TRBV28 to TRBJ2-1, with TRBD1 matching over 11 bases. Germline lookup yields CDR1 MDHEN and CDR2 SYDVKM. The V gene end was trimmed by 4 bases and the J gene end by 5 bases; junction bases not matched to a gene: 4. CDR3 length: 15 residues. CDR3 residues: CASSSPGQGDNEQFF. The CDR3 region has the DNA TGTGCCAGCAGTTCACCGGGACAGGGGGACAATGAGCAGTTCTTC.

The chain carries TRBV5-4 and TRBJ1-1, with 9 nucleotides matching TRBD1. Unmatched junction bases numbered 12, after V lost 4 bases and J lost 5 bases. The CDR3 extends over 16 amino acids. The germline CDR1 and CDR2 sequences are SGHNT and YYREEE (reference sequence). CDR3 residues: CASSVDLQGAGTEAFF. The CDR3 DNA is TGTGCCAGCAGCGTCGACTTACAGGGGGCAGGAACTGAAGCTTTCTTT.

The chain carries TRBV2 and TRBJ2-1, with a weak D call TRBD2 (6 bases). V was clipped by 4 bases and J by 8 bases, with 18 bases between them. The length of the CDR3 is 15 residues. Germline-derived CDR1 and CDR2 are SNHLY and FYNNEI. CDR3 in amino acids: CASSAAGYGGYEQFF. The CDR3 nucleotides are TGTGCCAGCAGTGCCGCGGGGTACGGCGGGTATGAGCAGTTCTTC.

The chain couples TRBV10-3 to TRBJ2-1, with TRBD2 matching 9 bases. The germline V gene has CDR1 ENHRY and CDR2 SYGVKD. J lost 2 bases, V lost 9 bases, and 2 bases had no gene match. This CDR3 is built from 13 residues. The CDR3 loop reads CAILAGTYNEQFF. The CDR3 DNA sequence: TGTGCCATTCTAGCGGGGACCTACAATGAGCAGTTCTTC.

The chain uses TRBV27 and TRBJ2-7; the match to TRBD1 covers 11 bases. Germline lookup yields CDR1 MNHEY and CDR2 SMNVEV (reference sequence). V gave up 6 bases and J gave up 7 bases; unmatched junction bases: 8. CDR3 size: 14 residues. This CDR3 is CASRPGQGAGEQYF. CDR3 in DNA: TGTGCCAGCAGGCCCGGACAGGGGGCGGGGGAGCAGTACTTC.

The J gene is TRBJ1-5, the V gene TRBV19; a weak D match, TRBD1 (6 bases). The CDR3 has 14 amino acids. With 6 bases removed from V and 3 bases from J, the gap between germline ends came to 12 bases. CDR1 is LNHDA and CDR2 is SQIVND in the germline V gene (reference sequence). CDR3 DNA sequence: TGTGCCAGTAGAGACGGACAGCTCAATCAGCCCCAGCATTTT. It is translated as CASRDGQLNQPQHF.